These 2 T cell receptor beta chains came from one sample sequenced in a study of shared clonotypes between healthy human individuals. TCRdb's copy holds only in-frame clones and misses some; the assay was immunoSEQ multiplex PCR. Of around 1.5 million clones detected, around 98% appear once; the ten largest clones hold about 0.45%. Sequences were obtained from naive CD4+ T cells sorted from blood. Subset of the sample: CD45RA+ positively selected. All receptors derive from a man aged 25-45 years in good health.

The CDR3 sequence is CASRNRQGGTEAFF. CDR3 nucleotide sequence: TGTGCCAGTAGGAATCGACAGGGCGGGACTGAAGCTTTCTTT. The chain has TRBV19 and TRBJ1-1, with TRBD1 identical over 7 bases. Germline CDR1 is LNHDA and CDR2 is SQIVND (reference sequence). The V segment lost 6 bases and the J segment 5 bases; nucleotides outside the gene matches: 9. The CDR3 consists of 14 residues.

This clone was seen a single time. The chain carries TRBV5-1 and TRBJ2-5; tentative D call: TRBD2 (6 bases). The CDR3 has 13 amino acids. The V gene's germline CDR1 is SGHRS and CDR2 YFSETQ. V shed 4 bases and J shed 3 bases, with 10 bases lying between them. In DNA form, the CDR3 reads TGCGCCAGCAGCGGGGGGACGAAAGAGACCCAGTACTTC. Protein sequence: CASSGGTKETQYF.